This TCR beta chain was identified in a study of T cells in Graves' hyperthyroidism and ophthalmopathy. Findings and limits, study-wide: Most thyroid clonotypes expanded above 0.001 were also detected in blood.

The CDR3 runs 16 residues. V shed 6 bases and J shed 0 bases, with 15 bases lying between them. From germline, CDR1 is MNHNS and CDR2 SASEGT. On this clonotype: What it binds is not known.

The CDR3 regions of TCR beta were amplified from RNA transcripts. First-round RT-PCR of the TCR CDR3 relied on the HTBI primer set. TCRdb fed the multiplex PCR reads into MiXCR, producing one record per CDR3 protein. The profile covers about 360,000 distinct CDR3 sequences, with over 10% appearing a single time and roughly 9.2% taken by the ten largest. The study left out patients who had uncontrolled infection, other autoimmune disease, pregnancy or lactation. This chain uses TRBV6-1 with TRBJ1-3; D not resolved. This TCR came from a woman aged 18-35 years with Graves' hyperthyroidism. Sequenced sample: blood. CDR3 sequence (DNA): TGTGCCAGCAGCGCCTCGCTTCTCGCCTCTGGAAACACCATATATTTT. Translation: CASSASLLASGNTIYF.